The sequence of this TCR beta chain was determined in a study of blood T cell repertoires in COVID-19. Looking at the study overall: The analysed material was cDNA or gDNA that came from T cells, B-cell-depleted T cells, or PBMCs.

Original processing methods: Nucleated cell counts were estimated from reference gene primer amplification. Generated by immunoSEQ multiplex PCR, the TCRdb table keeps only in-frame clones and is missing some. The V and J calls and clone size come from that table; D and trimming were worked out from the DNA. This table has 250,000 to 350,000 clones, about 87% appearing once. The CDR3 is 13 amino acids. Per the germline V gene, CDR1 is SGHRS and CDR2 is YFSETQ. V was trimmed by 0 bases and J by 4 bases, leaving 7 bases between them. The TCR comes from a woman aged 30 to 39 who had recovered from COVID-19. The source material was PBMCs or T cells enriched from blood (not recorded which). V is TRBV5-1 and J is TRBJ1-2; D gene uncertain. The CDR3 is CASSLEYSYGYTF. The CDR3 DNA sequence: TGCGCCAGCAGCTTGGAGTATAGCTATGGCTACACCTTC.